This T cell receptor (beta chain) was obtained from a study of shared clonotypes between healthy human individuals. Overall study context: Per donor, three plates held CD4 naive cells, three held CD4 memory, two held CD8 naive and one held CD8 memory. Broader study findings: The expectation was that sequencing depth would affect clonotype sharing among donors. Large depth notwithstanding, sorted-subset sequencing proved incomplete by rarefaction.

Naive-designated CD8 cells lacked CD45RO, were positively enriched for CCR7, and omitted terminally differentiated effector memory CD45RA+ cells. The table came from immunoSEQ multiplex PCR; TCRdb's copy has only in-frame clones and leaves some out. The data show around 1.9 million clones, around 93% seen once. This CDR3 is 15 amino acids long. Germline values: CDR1 LNHDA, CDR2 SQIVND (reference sequence). The V and J ends lost 6 bases and 2 bases respectively, with 14 bases between them. For this clone: The antigen is unknown.

Sequencing was done on a sample of naive CD8+ T cells from PBMCs. This rearrangement joins TRBV19 to TRBJ2-4; D is tentatively TRBD1 or TRBD2 (6 bases each). The sequence came from a man between 18 and 29 years old in good health. Some clones in this sample may be carry-over from other donors' samples. Here the CDR3 DNA reads TGTGCCAGTAGCCTACAGGGAGGCACCAAAAACATTCAGTACTTC. It is translated as CASSLQGGTKNIQYF.